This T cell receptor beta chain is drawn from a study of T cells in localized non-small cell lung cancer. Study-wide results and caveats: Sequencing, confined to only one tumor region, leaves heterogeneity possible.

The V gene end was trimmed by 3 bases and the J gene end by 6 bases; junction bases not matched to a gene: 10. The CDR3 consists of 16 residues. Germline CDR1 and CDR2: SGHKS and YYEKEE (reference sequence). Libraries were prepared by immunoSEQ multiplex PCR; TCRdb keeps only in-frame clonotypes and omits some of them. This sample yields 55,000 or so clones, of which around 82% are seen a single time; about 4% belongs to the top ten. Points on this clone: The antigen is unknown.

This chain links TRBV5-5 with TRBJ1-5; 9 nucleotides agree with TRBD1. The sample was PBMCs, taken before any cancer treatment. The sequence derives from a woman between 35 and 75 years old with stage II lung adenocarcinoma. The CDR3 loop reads CASSSHRGLDGQPQHF. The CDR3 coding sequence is TGTGCCAGCAGCTCGCACAGGGGGCTTGACGGTCAGCCCCAGCATTTT.